This entry lists 15 T cell receptor beta chains sequenced from one sample in a study of OX40 agonist ivuxolimab in advanced cancers. Assay used: immunoSEQ multiplex PCR; TCRdb lists only in-frame clones, some missing. The table shows about 100,000 clones, with 90% occurring only once. This material consisted of CD4+ or CD8+ T cells sorted from blood, taken in a trial of the OX40 agonist ivuxolimab. The receptors stem from an adult with an advanced solid tumor such as melanoma, head and neck, liver or kidney cancer.

The gene calls are TRBV2 and TRBJ2-3, with 8 bases matching TRBD2. This CDR3 spans 13 amino acids. Germline values: CDR1 SNHLY, CDR2 FYNNEI. The V segment lost 7 bases and the J segment 7 bases; nucleotides outside the gene matches: 7. CDR3: CASTSREGNTQYF. The CDR3 DNA follows: TGTGCCAGCACGAGTCGGGAGGGTAATACGCAGTATTTT.

J is TRBJ1-3 and V is TRBV11-2; D is unresolved. The CDR3 has 16 amino acids. Trimming left V 5 bases short and J 3 bases short, with 17 bases between. CDR1 and CDR2 (germline): SGHAT, FQNNGV. Here the CDR3 DNA reads TGTGCCAGCAGCGAAACCAAGGGAGTAATTGGAAACACCATATATTTT. Its protein is CASSETKGVIGNTIYF.

The rearrangement joins TRBV9 to TRBJ1-4, with 7 bases matching TRBD1. Germline trimming cut 4 bases from V and 8 bases from J; bases unmatched to any gene: 11. Germline CDR1 and CDR2: SGDLS and YYNGEE. This CDR3 has 15 amino acids. As DNA, the CDR3 is TGTGCCAGCAGCCCCCGAGAGGGGGCTAGGGAAAAACTGTTTTTT. Translating gives CASSPREGAREKLFF.

This clone was counted only a few times. The CDR3 DNA reads as TGTGCCAGCAGCTCTGTAGGGGGCAATGAGCAGTTCTTC. Its translation: CASSSVGGNEQFF. This chain links TRBV11-2 with TRBJ2-1; the D gene is possibly TRBD1 (6 bases). CDR3 length: 13 amino acids. CDR1 SGHAT and CDR2 FQNNGV come from the germline V gene. Trimming left V 4 bases short and J 6 bases short, with 10 bases between.

The chain links TRBV6-6 to TRBJ2-1; the D is unclear. Trimming took 5 bases from V and 0 from J, leaving 8 bases between them. This CDR3 region has 14 residues. Germline V gene sequence: CDR1 MNHNY, CDR2 SVGAGI (reference sequence). As DNA, the CDR3 is TGTGCCAGCAGTCCATTGCGCTCCTACAATGAGCAGTTCTTC. Encoded protein: CASSPLRSYNEQFF.

The chain is built from TRBV6-4 and TRBJ1-5; the D is unclear. The CDR3 extends over 15 amino acids. With 0 bases removed from V and 11 bases from J, the gap between germline ends came to 17 bases. Germline values: CDR1 MRHNA, CDR2 SNTAGT. CDR3 nucleotides: TGTGCCAGCAGTGACTCCCTATACCGACGGTCGTCCCAGCATTTT. Translating it yields CASSDSLYRRSSQHF.

This clone was recorded only once. The chain has TRBV7-9 and TRBJ1-2, with TRBD1 identical over 7 bases. The CDR3 totals 13 residues. V lost 5 bases to trimming and J lost 7 bases; unmatched junction nucleotides: 7. Germline-derived CDR1 and CDR2 are SEHNR and FQNEAQ (reference sequence). The chain's CDR3 is CASSPGQALGYTF. Written as DNA, the CDR3 is TGTGCCAGCAGCCCTGGACAGGCTCTTGGCTACACCTTC.

The chain combines TRBV11-1 with TRBJ2-7, with D possibly being TRBD2 (6 bases). The CDR3 is 13 residues long. Germline assignment: CDR1 SGHAT and CDR2 FQDESV (reference sequence). Trimming took 3 bases from V and 5 from J, leaving 11 bases between them. CDR3 amino acids: CASSLTRINEQYF. In DNA, the CDR3 is TGTGCCAGCAGCTTGACTAGGATTAACGAGCAGTACTTC.

The chain has TRBV28 and TRBJ2-5; the match to TRBD1 covers 9 bases. The V gene's germline CDR1 is MDHEN and CDR2 SYDVKM. The CDR3 has 14 residues. V shed 10 bases and J 2 bases; nucleotides not matched to a gene: 8. This chain's CDR3 is CAITRTGEQETQYF. The DNA of the CDR3 is TGTGCCATCACGAGGACAGGGGAACAAGAGACCCAGTACTTC. Filled out from reference TRBV28 and TRBJ2-5, the complete variable domain reads DVKVTQSSRYLVKRTGEKVFLECVQDMDHENMFWYRQDPGLGLRLIYFSYDVKMKEKGDIPEGYSVSREKKERFSLILESASTNQTSMYLCAITRTGEQETQYFGPGTRLLVL.

V is TRBV23-1 and J is TRBJ2-7, with 7 bases matching TRBD1. TRBV23-1 has ORF status, its function being uncertain. V lost 6 bases to trimming and J lost 2 bases; unmatched junction nucleotides: 4. CDR3 length: 13 amino acids. The CDR3 loop reads CASSDRVAYEQYF. The CDR3 DNA reads TGCGCCAGCAGCGACAGGGTGGCCTACGAGCAGTACTTC.

This clone occurred once. The J gene is TRBJ2-3, the V gene TRBV18; 12 nucleotides match TRBD2. Germline V gives CDR1 KGHSH, CDR2 LQKENI. This CDR3 comprises 18 residues. With 5 bases clipped from V and 1 base from J, the junction kept 10 bases outside the gene matches. This CDR3 is CASSSGLAGNVGTDTQYF. In DNA, the CDR3 is TGTGCCAGCTCATCTGGACTAGCGGGAAACGTTGGCACAGATACGCAGTATTTT.

This rearrangement joins TRBV29-1 to TRBJ2-2, with 7 bases that match TRBD1. The CDR3 spans 13 residues. The germline CDR1 and CDR2 sequences are SQVTM and ANQGSEA. Losses at the gene ends were 5 bases for V and 5 bases for J; bases not matched to a gene: 5. The CDR3 region has the DNA TGCAGCGTTCGGGACAGTTTGACCGGGGAGCTGTTTTTT. This sequence encodes CSVRDSLTGELFF.

The chain couples TRBV7-9 to TRBJ2-7, with 10 bases matching TRBD2. The CDR3 sequence is 15 residues long. Germline-derived CDR1 and CDR2 are SEHNR and FQNEAQ (reference sequence). After removal of 2 bases from V and 2 bases from J, the junction contained 3 bases not matched to a gene. The CDR3 bases are TGTGCCAGCAGCTTAACCACTAGCGGGACCTACGAGCAGTACTTC. This translates into CASSLTTSGTYEQYF. The full variable domain, its missing parts supplied by reference TRBV7-9 and TRBJ2-7, is DTGVSQNPRHKITKRGQNVTFRCDPISEHNRLYWYRQTLGQGPEFLTYFQNEAQLEKSRLLSDRFSAERPKGSFSTLEIQRTEQGDSAMYLCASSLTTSGTYEQYFGPGTRLTVT.

The rearrangement links TRBV2 to TRBJ1-5; D is undetermined. The germline V gene has CDR1 SNHLY and CDR2 FYNNEI. The V end was cut by 6 bases, the J end by 6 bases, with 15 bases between. This CDR3 is built from 14 residues. The CDR3: CASRGGYPTQPQHF. CDR3 coding DNA: TGTGCCAGCAGAGGAGGGTATCCTACTCAGCCCCAGCATTTT.

The V call is TRBV7-2, the J call TRBJ2-2; D remains ambiguous. The CDR3 extends over 11 amino acids. Trimming stripped 6 bases from V and 5 bases from J, with 4 bases between. Germline V gene data show CDR1 as SGHTA and CDR2 as FQGNSA. The CDR3 sequence is CASRLTGELFF. CDR3 DNA sequence: TGTGCCAGCAGGTTGACCGGGGAGCTGTTTTTT.